The 7 T cell receptor beta chains in this list originate from one sample, sequenced in a study of PD-1 blockade in classical Hodgkin lymphoma. Time point defined: cycle 4 day 1 (C4D1), after 6 weeks of nivolumab. With no exception, relapse followed autologous stem cell transplantation in all patients, and brentuximab vedotin exposure varied. This table comes from immunoSEQ multiplex PCR, and its TCRdb copy is limited to in-frame clones, with some not included. This repertoire shows 19,000 or so clones, 80% found once; its top ten account for around 22%. The sequencing here drew on peripheral blood mononuclear cells (PBMCs), taken before the fourth cycle of nivolumab. The receptor source for this set is a human donor with classical Hodgkin lymphoma.

This chain joins TRBV13 and TRBJ1-4; TRBD1 might be the D (6 bases). Trimming shortened V by 4 bases and J by 6 bases, and 15 bases separated the two germline ends. This CDR3 is built from 15 residues. The germline CDR1 and CDR2 sequences are PRHDT and FYEKMQ (reference sequence). The CDR3 coding sequence is TGTGCCAGCAGCTCCAAGGGGGTGGGGGATGAAAAACTGTTTTTT. Its protein is CASSSKGVGDEKLFF.

This chain joins TRBV7-8 and TRBJ2-7; D is unclear. V shed 4 bases and J shed 7 bases, with 14 bases lying between them. Looked up from germline, CDR1 is SGHVS and CDR2 is FQNEAQ. This CDR3 region has 13 residues. In DNA, the CDR3 is TGTGCCAGCAGCTATAGTGGATTGGGGGAGCAGTACTTC. This gives the protein CASSYSGLGEQYF.

In nucleotides, the CDR3 is TGTGCCAGTAGTATAGCGCCGACAGGGGACGAGCAGTACTTC. It specifies CASSIAPTGDEQYF. The chain is built from TRBV19 and TRBJ2-7, with 8 bases aligning to TRBD1. V was clipped by 1 base and J by 5 bases; unmatched bases: 4. Germline CDR1 LNHDA, CDR2 SQIVND (reference sequence). This CDR3 contains 14 residues. The complete variable domain, with remaining parts taken from reference TRBV19 and TRBJ2-7, reads DGGITQSPKYLFRKEGQNVTLSCEQNLNHDAMYWYRQDPGQGLRLIYYSQIVNDFQKGDIAEGYSVSREKKESFPLTVTSAQKNPTAFYLCASSIAPTGDEQYFGPGTRLTVT.

This clone was found a few times. V gene TRBV4-3 combines with J gene TRBJ2-7; 9 bases match TRBD2. This CDR3 has 16 residues. Trimming at V came to 2 bases and at J to 5 bases, leaving 10 bases not matched to a gene. From germline, CDR1 is LGHNA and CDR2 YSLEER. The CDR3 protein is CASSQKPGLASDEQYF. CDR3 coding DNA: TGCGCCAGCAGCCAAAAACCGGGACTAGCTTCCGACGAGCAGTACTTC.

The chain combines TRBV6-1 with TRBJ2-1; 12 bases are shared with TRBD2. The CDR3 has 17 amino acids. The V and J ends lost 2 bases and 7 bases, in that order; junction bases with no gene match: 9. The germline V gene has CDR1 MNHNS and CDR2 SASEGT. CDR3 coding DNA: TGTGCCAGCAGTGAACATCTGACTAGCGGGAGCTTGAATGAGCAGTTCTTC. This gives the protein CASSEHLTSGSLNEQFF.

As for this clone: This may be a read error, as it is one base from a much larger clone. This sample includes further DNA sequences coding for the same CDR3. The chain employs TRBV19 and TRBJ1-1; no firm D call. V was trimmed by 3 bases and J by 1 base, leaving 6 bases between them. The CDR3 totals 13 residues. Per germline, CDR1 LNHDA and CDR2 SQIVND (reference sequence). CDR3 region: CASSITANTEAFF. The CDR3, as DNA: TGTGCCAGTAGTATCACAGCGAACACTGAAGCTTTCTTT.

V is TRBV6-1 and J is TRBJ1-3; TRBD1 agrees at 7 bases. This CDR3 has 18 amino acids. The germline CDR1 and CDR2 sequences are MNHNS and SASEGT. Trimming cost V 4 bases and J 3 bases; bases outside gene matches: 15. The CDR3 reads CASSGRQGWEEGGNTIYF. The CDR3 coding sequence is TGTGCCAGCAGTGGTCGACAGGGTTGGGAGGAAGGTGGAAACACCATATATTTT.